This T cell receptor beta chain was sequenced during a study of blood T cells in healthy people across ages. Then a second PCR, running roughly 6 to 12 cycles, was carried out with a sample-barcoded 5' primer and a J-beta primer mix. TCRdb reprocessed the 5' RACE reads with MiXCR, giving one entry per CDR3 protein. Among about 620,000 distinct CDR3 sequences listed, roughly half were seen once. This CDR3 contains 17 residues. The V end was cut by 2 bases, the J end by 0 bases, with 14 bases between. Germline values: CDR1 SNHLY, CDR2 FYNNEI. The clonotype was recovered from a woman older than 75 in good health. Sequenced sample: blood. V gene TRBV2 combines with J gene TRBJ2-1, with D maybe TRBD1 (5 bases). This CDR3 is CASSERGLLSSYNEQFF. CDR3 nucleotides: TGTGCCAGCAGTGAAAGGGGCCTCCTTAGCTCCTACAATGAGCAGTTCTTC.